This T cell receptor beta chain was captured by sequencing in a study of shared clonotypes between healthy human individuals. Here immunoSEQ multiplex PCR was the method, and the copy in TCRdb shows in-frame clones only, minus some. The table shows some 470,000 clones, with over 65% occurring only once. Study conclusions and caveats: Investigators collected only blood, and repertoires in tissues likely differ.

The ends were cut back, 5 bases at V and 2 bases at J, with 16 bases in the middle. The CDR3 consists of 15 residues. CDR1 is SGHTA and CDR2 is FQGNSA in the germline V gene. On this clone itself: Its target is not known. A far larger clone lies a single base away; this is likely a read error. Because it lacks the conserved phenylalanine or tryptophan at the end, this CDR3 is likely a read error.

This chain uses TRBV7-2 with TRBJ2-7; D may be TRBD1 (6 bases). The TCR originated in a woman aged 40-49 years in good health. Some clones in this sample may be carry-over from other donors' samples. The sample was PBMCs. The DNA for the CDR3 is TGTGCCAGCAGCGCAGCCGGGACACCAACCTACGAGCAGTACCTC. Translated, it gives CASSAAGTPTYEQYL.